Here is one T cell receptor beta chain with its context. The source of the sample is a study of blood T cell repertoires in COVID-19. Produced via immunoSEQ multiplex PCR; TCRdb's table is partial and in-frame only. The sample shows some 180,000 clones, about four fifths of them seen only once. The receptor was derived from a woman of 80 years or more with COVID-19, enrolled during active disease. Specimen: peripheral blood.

The CDR3, as DNA: TGTGCCAGCAGTGAAATTGCGGGAGGCCAGGGCAGTCGGGAGACCCAGTACTTC. As protein: CASSEIAGGQGSRETQYF. J is TRBJ2-5 and V is TRBV6-1, with 8 bases identical to TRBD2. The CDR3 is 18 amino acids. V shed 2 bases, J shed 5 bases, and the junction held 16 bases outside the gene matches. Germline V gene lookup returns CDR1 MNHNS and CDR2 SASEGT.